This T cell receptor (beta chain) was found in a study of T cell responses to AZD1222 COVID-19 vaccine (dated by TCRdb to the early 2020s). Concerning the study at large: TCR sequencing was performed for about 250 trial participants, of whom around 200 were given two doses of AZD1222 and approximately 25 were given two doses of MenACWY control vaccine. Trial participants were enrolled into age subgroups of 18-55, 56-69 and 70-plus years, which contained 148, 28 and 57 TCR-sequenced participants, respectively. Here is what the overall study found, with its caveats: Only six AZD1222 recipients were SARS-CoV-2 seropositive at baseline, limiting conclusions about previously exposed vaccinees. Most participants were white British and females outnumbered males, and the authors suggested that clonal diversity may have been underestimated. The 56-69-year group was small, and its depth increase did not reach significance, likely because of low power. Because no samples from the day 14 peak response were available, repertoires could be characterized only after the peak T cell response. Epitopes outside the regions mutated in the B.1.351 and B.1.1.7 variants were reportedly recognized by nearly half of the unique spike-specific TCRs. After two AZD1222 doses, both the breadth and the depth of spike-specific TCRs were significantly higher than at day 0 and than in MenACWY recipients. The vaccine-associated CD4 TCRs covered the entire spike protein, and the dominant responses fell in regions 160-218 and 743-854.

The CDR3 regions of human TCRbeta chains were subjected to immunosequencing. As for the authors' bioinformatics: Repertoire TCRs were matched against a reference library of SARS-CoV-2-specific TCRs generated with the MIRA antigen-specificity platform. Breadth was defined as the fraction of unique TCRs that were SARS-CoV-2-associated, and depth was defined as the fraction of total T cells that were SARS-CoV-2-associated. Using the MIRA data, each spike-specific TCR was mapped to the spike region that the TCR reacts to and placed in a CD4 or CD8 class. Log10-transformed breadth and depth values were compared by one-way ANOVA with Sidak's multiple comparisons tests. This is the immuneACCESS table as TCRdb keeps it, with only in-frame sequences that have V and J called. A part of the clones is gone; compared with another copy, unresolved V genes explain less than half, and the rest is unexplained. V, J and clone size are taken as reported in that table, and D and trimming were inferred from the DNA itself. In this sample the table shows 150,000 to 200,000 clones, approximately 94% of which occur a single time. The ten largest clones represent roughly 4.6% of the sample.

To note about this clone: The target of this receptor is not known. Base qualities are missing; no much larger clone stands one base away.

There are 19 amino acids in the CDR3, from cysteine to phenylalanine inclusive. This entry keeps only the CDR3 DNA: 57 bases, framed from base 1. V is pruned by 5 bases and J by 4 bases, leaving 20 bases of the junction without a gene match. CDR1 and CDR2, looked up from the germline V gene, are SNHLY and FYNNEI. What this sample's time point label stands for: about 28 days (+/-7) after the second vaccine dose. AZD1222 recipients whose second dose came at about 4 weeks and those whose second dose came at about 12 weeks were combined into one group, since spike-specific TCR depth and breadth did not differ between the two schedules. The vaccinee samples were drawn from two UK trials, COV001 and COV002, one of which was a single-blind randomized controlled phase 2/3 trial testing AZD1222 (ChAdOx1 nCoV-19) in healthy adults. For TCRbeta chain sequencing, PBMC samples from trial participants were taken at day 0 and at day 28 after the second dose.

The specimen was peripheral blood, collected 28 days after the second AZD1222 dose. The clonotype was recovered from an adult who received the AZD1222 COVID-19 vaccine. Rearrangement joined TRBV2 to TRBJ2-5; TRBD1 matches 9 bases in the middle. The sequence in DNA is TGTGCCAGCAGTTTGCACCGGGACAGGGTGCGTAAATCGAGAGAGACCCAGTACTTC. This codes for CASSLHRDRVRKSRETQYF.